This T cell receptor (beta chain) is from a study of CD8+ T cells in alopecia areata. General observations from the study: Affected lesional scalp, above all in alopecia totalis/universalis, was more clonal than normal scalp. Significant decreases in scalp clonality and expanded CD8+ clones followed tofacitinib treatment.

V dropped 4 bases and J dropped 1 base, with 17 bases sitting between them. The CDR3 spans 16 residues. The germline V gene has CDR1 SGHRS and CDR2 YFSETQ. Noted treatment: oral pan-JAK inhibitor, 5-10 mg twice daily. From alopecia areata patients, lesional scalp punch biopsies and peripheral blood were collected. As for this clone: Its target is unknown.

Reverse transcription of extracted RNA yielded cDNA, which provided the sequencing template. TCRdb's copy holds only in-frame clones and misses some; the assay was immunoSEQ multiplex PCR. The sample includes 180,000 or so clones, 58% of them seen just once. The sequencing used CD4+ T cells sorted from blood, collected at approximately week 60, from a patient treated with tofacitinib. This chain links TRBV5-1 with TRBJ1-1; the D gene is possibly TRBD1 (5 bases). This TCR was sampled from a human donor with alopecia areata. The CDR3 DNA follows: TGCGCCAGCAGCCGGGACCCAGAGAACCCGAACACTGAAGCTTTCTTT. Translating it yields CASSRDPENPNTEAFF.